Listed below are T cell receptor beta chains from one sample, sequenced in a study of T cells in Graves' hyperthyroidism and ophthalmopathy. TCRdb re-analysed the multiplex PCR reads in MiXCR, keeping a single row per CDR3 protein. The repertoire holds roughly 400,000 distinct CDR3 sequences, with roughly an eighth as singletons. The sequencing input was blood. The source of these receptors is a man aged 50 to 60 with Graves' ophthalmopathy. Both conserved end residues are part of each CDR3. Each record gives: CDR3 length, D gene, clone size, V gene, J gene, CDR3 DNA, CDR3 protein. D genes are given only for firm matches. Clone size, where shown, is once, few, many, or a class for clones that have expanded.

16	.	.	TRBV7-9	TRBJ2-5	TGTGCCAGCAGCAGTGGGATAGCCAAAGACCAAGAGACCCAGTACTTC	CASSSGIAKDQETQYF
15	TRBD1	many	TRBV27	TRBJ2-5	TGTGCCAGCAGAGACAGGGACATCCTCGGCGAGACCCAGTACTTC	CASRDRDILGETQYF
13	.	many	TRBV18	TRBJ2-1	TGTGCCAGCTCGACCCTGGCCCGGGATGAGCAGTTCTTC	CASSTLARDEQFF
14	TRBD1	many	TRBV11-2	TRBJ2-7	TGTGCCAGCAGCTTAGTACAGGGGGCTCTCGAGCAGTACTTC	CASSLVQGALEQYF
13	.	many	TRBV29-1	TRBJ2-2	TGCAGCGTGCTCGTAATGTCAACCGGGGAGCTGTTTTTT	CSVLVMSTGELFF
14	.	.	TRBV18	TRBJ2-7	TGTGCCAGCTCACCACCGGCGGAGACCTACGAGCAGTACTTC	CASSPPAETYEQYF
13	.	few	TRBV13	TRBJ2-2	TGTGCCAGCAGCTTACCGGGGTACGGGGAGCTGTTTTTT	CASSLPGYGELFF
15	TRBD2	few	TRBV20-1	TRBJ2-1	TGCAGTGCTAGTAGTGGGACTAGCGGCCACAATGAGCAGTTCTTC	CSASSGTSGHNEQFF
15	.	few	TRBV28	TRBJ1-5	TGTGCCAGCAGTTTATTAGGTGGAATAAATCAGCCCCAGCATTTT	CASSLLGGINQPQHF
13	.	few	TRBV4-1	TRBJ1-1	TGCGCCAGCAGCCAAGAGGGCTACAATGAAGCTTTCTTT	CASSQEGYNEAFF
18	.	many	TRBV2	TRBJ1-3	TGTGCCAGCAGTGCGGTAACCCGTGACGCATACTCTGGAAACACCATATATTTT	CASSAVTRDAYSGNTIYF
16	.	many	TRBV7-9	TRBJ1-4	TGTGCCAGCAGCGACTCCGGACCAGGGACAATCGGAAAACTGTTTTTT	CASSDSGPGTIGKLFF
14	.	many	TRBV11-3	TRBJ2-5	TGTGCCAGCAGCAATCCCCGTCTGGGGGAGACCCAGTACTTC	CASSNPRLGETQYF
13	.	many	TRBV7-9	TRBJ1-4	TGTGCCAGCAGCTTAGGGGGGGGTGAAAAACTGTTTTTT	CASSLGGGEKLFF
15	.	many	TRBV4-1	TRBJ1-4	TGCGCCAGCAGCCAACACCATACAACTAATGAAAAACTGTTTTTT	CASSQHHTTNEKLFF
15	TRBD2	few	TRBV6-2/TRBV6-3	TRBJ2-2	TGTGCCAGCGGTAGCGGGAGTACCGACACCGGGGAGCTGTTTTTT	CASGSGSTDTGELFF
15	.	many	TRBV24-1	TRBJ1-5	TGTGCCACCCAGGCAGGGGCTACGGGCAATCAGCCCCAGCATTTT	CATQAGATGNQPQHF
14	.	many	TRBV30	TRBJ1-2	TGTGCCTGGAGCTGGGCTCAGGTCAACTATGGCTACACCTTC	CAWSWAQVNYGYTF
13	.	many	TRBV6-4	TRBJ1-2	TGTGCCAGCAGTGATGACGAGACCTATGGCTACACCTTC	CASSDDETYGYTF
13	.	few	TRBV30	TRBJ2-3	TGTGCCTGGAATGGAGGGGGCGTGGATACGCAGTATTTT	CAWNGGGVDTQYF
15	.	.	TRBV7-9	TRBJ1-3	TGTGCCAGCAGCTCGTCCGGCTTGTCGGGAAACACCATATATTTT	CASSSSGLSGNTIYF
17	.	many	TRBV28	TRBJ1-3	TGTGCCAGCAGTTTATTTGGACACGAAGGGGCTGGAAACACCATATATTTT	CASSLFGHEGAGNTIYF
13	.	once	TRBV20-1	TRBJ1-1	TGCAGTGCTAGATCCAGATACAACACTGAAGCTTTCTTT	CSARSRYNTEAFF
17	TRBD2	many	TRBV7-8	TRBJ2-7	TGTGCCAGCAGCTTAGGTCGCGCGCGGGGGGGCTCCTACGAGCAGTACTTC	CASSLGRARGGSYEQYF
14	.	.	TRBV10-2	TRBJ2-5	TGCGCCAGCAGTGATGGGCGTTACCAAGAGACCCAGTACTTC	CASSDGRYQETQYF
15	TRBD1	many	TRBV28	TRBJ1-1	TGTGCCAGCAGTTTACCAGGGGGCGCATACACTGAAGCTTTCTTT	CASSLPGGAYTEAFF
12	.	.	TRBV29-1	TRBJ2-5	TGCAGCGTACCCGGGGGTGGGGGGACCCAGTACTTC	CSVPGGGGTQYF
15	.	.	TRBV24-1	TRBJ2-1	TGTGCCACCAGTGGGTATAGCGGAACCTACAATGAGCAGTTCTTC	CATSGYSGTYNEQFF
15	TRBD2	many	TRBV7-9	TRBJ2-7	TGTGCCAGCAGCTCCCGGGGCGGGAGGGGCTACGAGCAGTACTTC	CASSSRGGRGYEQYF
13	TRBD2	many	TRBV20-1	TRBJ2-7	TGCAGTGCTAGCGGGAGGGCCACCTACGAGCAGTACTTC	CSASGRATYEQYF
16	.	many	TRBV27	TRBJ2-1	TGTGCCAGCAGTTATAGGTCCGGCAGAACCGCCCCTGAGCAGTTCTTC	CASSYRSGRTAPEQFF
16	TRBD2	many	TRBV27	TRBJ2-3	TGTGCCAGCAGTTTAGGCCGCGGGAGAACCACAGATACGCAGTATTTT	CASSLGRGRTTDTQYF
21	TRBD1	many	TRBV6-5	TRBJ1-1	TGTGCCAGCAGTTACCCAATATTCAAAACAGGGGGCGCGACATTGAACACTGAAGCTTTCTTT	CASSYPIFKTGGATLNTEAFF
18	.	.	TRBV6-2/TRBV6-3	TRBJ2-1	TGTGCCAGCAGTCCGATCCCGCGGCACTACAGCTCCTACAATGAGCAGTTCTTC	CASSPIPRHYSSYNEQFF
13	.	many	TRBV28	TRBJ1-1	TGTGCCAGCCTCACGCATGGGAACACTGAAGCTTTCTTT	CASLTHGNTEAFF
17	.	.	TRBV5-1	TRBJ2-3	TGCGTCAGCAGCGGCCGGGTTGCCGATACTAGCACAGATACGCAGTATTTT	CVSSGRVADTSTDTQYF
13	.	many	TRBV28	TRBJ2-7	TGTGCCAGCACCCAGCAGCCGGGGTACGAGCAGTACTTC	CASTQQPGYEQYF
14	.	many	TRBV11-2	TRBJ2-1	TGTGCCAGCAGCCTGAGGACAGCCAACAATGAGCAGTTCTTC	CASSLRTANNEQFF
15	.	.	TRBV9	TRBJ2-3	TGTGCCAGCAGCGTAGTAACAGGGACCCAGGTTACGCAGTATTTT	CASSVVTGTQVTQYF
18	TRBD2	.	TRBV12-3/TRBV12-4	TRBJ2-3	TGTGCCAGCAGTACCTATCTGACTAGCGGGACGACGTCGGATACGCAGTATTTT	CASSTYLTSGTTSDTQYF
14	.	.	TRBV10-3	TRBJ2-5	TGTGCCACTAGCGAGCGGGCAGGGGGAGAGACCCAGTACTTC	CATSERAGGETQYF
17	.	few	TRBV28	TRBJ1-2	TGTGCCAGCAGTTTTTACGGCAGGCTTAAGATTCTCTATGGCTACACCTTC	CASSFYGRLKILYGYTF
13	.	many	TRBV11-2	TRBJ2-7	TGTGCCAGCAGCTGGGGGGATGACTACGAGCAGTACTTC	CASSWGDDYEQYF
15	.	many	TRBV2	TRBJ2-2	TGTGCCAGCAGTCTTTCCGGGTGGAACACCGGGGAGCTGTTTTTT	CASSLSGWNTGELFF
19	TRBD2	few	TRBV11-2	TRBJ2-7	TGCGCCAGCAGCCAAGCCACCCTACGAGTTAGCGGGAGCGTCCACGAGCAGTACTTC	CASSQATLRVSGSVHEQYF
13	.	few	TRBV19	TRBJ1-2	TGTGCCAGTAGTATTTCCGAGGGCTATGGCTACACCTTC	CASSISEGYGYTF
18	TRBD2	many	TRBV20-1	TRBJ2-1	TGCAGTGCTAGAGATCTTAGGACTAGCGGGAGGGGGCGGGATGAGCAGTTCTTC	CSARDLRTSGRGRDEQFF
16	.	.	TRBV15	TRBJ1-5	TGTGCCACATCGAGGGGGGTCGACTATAGCAATCAGCCCCAGCATTTT	CATSRGVDYSNQPQHF
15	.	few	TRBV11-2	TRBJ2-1	TGTGCCAGCAGCTTAGAGGGGCGGGCCCACAATGAGCAGTTCTTC	CASSLEGRAHNEQFF
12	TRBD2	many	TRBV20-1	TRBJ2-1	TGCAGTGAATCTAGCGGGCACAATGAGCAGTTCTTC	CSESSGHNEQFF
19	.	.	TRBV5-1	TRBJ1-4	TGCGCCAGCAGCTTCCCGAGGGGCAGGAAAAAATCAACTAATGAAAAACTGTTTTTT	CASSFPRGRKKSTNEKLFF
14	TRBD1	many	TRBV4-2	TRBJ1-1	TGTGCCAGCACCCTTGTTGGCGGGACAGGTGAAGCTTTCTTT	CASTLVGGTGEAFF
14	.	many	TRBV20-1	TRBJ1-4	TGCAGTGCTTTAAGGGCCCCGTTGAGAGAAAAACTGTTTTTT	CSALRAPLREKLFF
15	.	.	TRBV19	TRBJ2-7	TGTGCCAGTAGTATCTTAGCGGAGAGCTCCTACGAGCAGTACTTC	CASSILAESSYEQYF
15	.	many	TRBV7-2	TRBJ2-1	TGTGCCAGCACCAGAACCTCCAGCTCCTACAATGAGCAGTTCTTC	CASTRTSSSYNEQFF
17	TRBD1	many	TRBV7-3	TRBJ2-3	TGTGCCAGCAGCTCCCCCGGGACAGGGTCTGGGACAGATACGCAGTATTTT	CASSSPGTGSGTDTQYF
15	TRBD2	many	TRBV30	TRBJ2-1	TGTGCCTGGAGTGTATTTCCTAGCGGGAGTGATGAGCAGTTCTTC	CAWSVFPSGSDEQFF
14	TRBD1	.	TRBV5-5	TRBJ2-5	TGTGCCAGCAGCTTTCAGGGGGCTCAAGAGACCCAGTACTTC	CASSFQGAQETQYF
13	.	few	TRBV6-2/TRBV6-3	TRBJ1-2	TGTGCCAGCAGCCTAGTCCTGCACTATGGCTACACCTTC	CASSLVLHYGYTF